The 20 T cell receptor beta chains below all came from one sample that was sequenced in a study of blood T cells in healthy people across ages. The use of a sample-barcoded 5' primer and a J-beta primer mix characterized a second PCR of roughly 6 to 11 cycles. TCRdb re-derived calls from the 5' RACE reads in MiXCR, one entry per CDR3 protein. Of about 290,000 distinct CDR3 sequences listed, around 27% are singletons. Material: blood. Every receptor here comes from a woman in her 70s in good health.

J is TRBJ2-5 and V is TRBV5-1, with 9 bases matching TRBD2. Losses at the gene ends were 1 base for V and 1 base for J; bases not matched to a gene: 5. CDR1 is SGHRS and CDR2 is YFSETQ in the germline V gene. The CDR3 loop spans 16 amino acids. This chain's CDR3 is CASSLLAGDGQETQYF. The DNA for the CDR3 is TGCGCCAGCAGCTTGTTAGCGGGAGACGGCCAAGAGACCCAGTACTTC.

For this clonotype: A junction end diverges from the germline sequence, so it may reflect a read error. For the CDR3, the DNA is TGTGCCATCAGCTCGGGGTATAATTCGCCCCTCCACTTT. Residues: CAISSGYNSPLHF. This rearrangement joins TRBV10-3 to TRBJ1-6, with D uncertain. This CDR3 spans 13 amino acids. From germline, CDR1 is ENHRY and CDR2 SYGVKD.

This chain connects TRBV12-3 or TRBV12-4 to TRBJ1-5; 9 nucleotides match TRBD1. This CDR3 has 14 residues. Trimming removed 4 bases from V and 7 bases from J; junction bases left unmatched: 5. CDR3 nucleotides: TGTGCCAGCAGTTCCGACAGGGGGGACCAGCCCCAGCATTTT. It is translated as CASSSDRGDQPQHF.

This clonotype was observed at least ten times. The chain links TRBV5-1 to TRBJ2-5; 10 bases agree with TRBD2. The CDR3 contains 15 residues. Germline CDR1 SGHRS, CDR2 YFSETQ. V was clipped by 1 base and J by 0 bases; unmatched bases: 0. In DNA, the CDR3 is TGCGCCAGCAGCTTGACTAGCGGGAACCAAGAGACCCAGTACTTC. Translation gives CASSLTSGNQETQYF. Full variable domain (outside the CDR3, taken from reference TRBV5-1 and TRBJ2-5): KAGVTQTPRYLIKTRGQQVTLSCSPISGHRSVSWYQQTPGQGLQFLFEYFSETQRNKGNFPGRFSGRQFSNSRSEMNVSTLELGDSALYLCASSLTSGNQETQYFGPGTRLLVL.

This clonotype turned up a few times. The chain couples TRBV7-9 to TRBJ1-1; 7 positions match TRBD1. The J segment lost 2 bases and the V segment lost 5 bases, leaving 8 bases of the junction unmatched. Per germline, CDR1 SEHNR and CDR2 FQNEAQ (reference sequence). The CDR3 has 15 amino acids. The CDR3 DNA is TGTGCCAGCAGCCCGACCGGGACAGCAAACACTGAAGCTTTCTTT. This codes for CASSPTGTANTEAFF.

With regard to this clonotype: One junction end does not reproduce the germline sequence, and a read error may be involved. The chain combines TRBV12-3 or TRBV12-4 with TRBJ2-5; no definite D call. The CDR3 has 13 amino acids. The CDR3 reads CAGSFGRKETQYF. The CDR3 nucleotides read TGTGCCGGCAGTTTTGGAAGGAAGGAGACCCAGTACTTC.

Only a few counts were recorded for this clonotype. J is TRBJ2-1 and V is TRBV28; the match to TRBD2 covers 10 bases. CDR1 MDHEN and CDR2 SYDVKM come from the germline V gene. Trimming cost V 6 bases and J 6 bases; bases outside gene matches: 11. The CDR3 extends over 16 amino acids. CDR3: CASRGVQREGCNEQFF. The CDR3 DNA reads as TGTGCCAGCAGGGGAGTTCAGCGGGAGGGGTGCAATGAGCAGTTCTTC.

The CDR3 sequence is CSATTSSVETQYF. In DNA, the CDR3 is TGCAGTGCTACGACTAGCTCCGTAGAGACCCAGTACTTC. J is TRBJ2-5 and V is TRBV20-1; TRBD2 matches 7 bases. The CDR3 totals 13 residues. Germline CDR1 DFQATT, CDR2 SNEGSKA (reference sequence). Losses at the gene ends were 4 bases for V and 4 bases for J; bases not matched to a gene: 6.

The chain carries TRBV5-4 and TRBJ2-5; no clear D. V lost 0 bases and J 7 bases, leaving 10 bases between the germline ends. Germline loops: CDR1 SGHNT, CDR2 YYREEE (reference sequence). The CDR3 has 13 amino acids. The CDR3 is CASSLDRFGTQYF. CDR3 nucleotides: TGTGCCAGCAGCTTGGACAGATTTGGGACCCAGTACTTC.

The chain couples TRBV4-3 to TRBJ2-7; no reliable D call. This CDR3 region has 15 residues. Germline loops: CDR1 LGHNA, CDR2 YSLEER. The ends were cut back, 4 bases at V and 3 bases at J, with 16 bases in the middle. CDR3 bases: TGCGCCAGCAGCCGCAGACACCAACCTGACTACGAGCAGTACTTC. Amino acids: CASSRRHQPDYEQYF.

The chain carries TRBV5-1 and TRBJ2-2, with 11 bases aligning to TRBD2. V trimming: 0 bases; J trimming: 3 bases; junction bases outside the gene matches: 1. From germline, CDR1 is SGHRS and CDR2 YFSETQ. The CDR3 has 16 residues. This chain's CDR3 is CASSLGLAGYTGELFF. As DNA, the CDR3 is TGCGCCAGCAGCTTGGGACTAGCGGGATACACCGGGGAGCTGTTTTTT. Drawing the rest from reference TRBV5-1 and TRBJ2-2, the complete variable domain is KAGVTQTPRYLIKTRGQQVTLSCSPISGHRSVSWYQQTPGQGLQFLFEYFSETQRNKGNFPGRFSGRQFSNSRSEMNVSTLELGDSALYLCASSLGLAGYTGELFFGEGSRLTVL.

There are a few counts of this clonotype. The rearrangement uses TRBV18 and TRBJ1-5; no reliable D call. Germline CDR1 is KGHSH and CDR2 is LQKENI. The CDR3 extends over 13 amino acids. Deletions cut 5 bases from V and 4 bases from J, with 9 bases between. The CDR3 protein is CASSKDTNQPQHF. Written as DNA, the CDR3 is TGTGCCAGCTCAAAAGACACTAATCAGCCCCAGCATTTT.

V usage is TRBV4-3 and J usage is TRBJ2-3; D possibly corresponds to TRBD2 (6 bases). The CDR3 length is 15 residues. V was trimmed by 1 base and J by 1 base, leaving 9 bases between them. CDR1 LGHNA and CDR2 YSLEER come from the germline V gene. CDR3 sequence (DNA): TGCGCCAGCAGCCAAGGGGGGACTGGCACAGATACGCAGTATTTT. As protein: CASSQGGTGTDTQYF.

This clonotype came up a few times. The chain is built from TRBV7-6 and TRBJ2-3, with TRBD2 matching 9 bases. In germline, CDR1 is SGHVS, CDR2 FNYEAQ. This CDR3 has 17 amino acids. V lost 1 base to trimming and J lost 4 bases; unmatched junction nucleotides: 9. CDR3 sequence (DNA): TGTGCCAGCAGCTTAGTAACAGCGGGAGGTCTCCCAGATACGCAGTATTTT. The encoded protein is CASSLVTAGGLPDTQYF.

The chain joins TRBV4-1 to TRBJ2-3; TRBD2 is a possible D gene (6 bases). Between the trimmed V and J ends, which lost 0 bases and 5 bases, there was a span of 12 bases. The length of the CDR3 is 15 residues. Germline CDR1 MGHRA, CDR2 YSYEKL. CDR3 protein: CASSQDFGGLDTQYF. DNA of the CDR3: TGCGCCAGCAGCCAAGACTTCGGAGGGTTAGATACGCAGTATTTT.

The chain is built from TRBV6-5 and TRBJ2-3, with 9 bases fitting TRBD2. In germline, CDR1 is MNHEY, CDR2 SVGAGI. V dropped 1 base and J dropped 2; count of bases not matched to a gene: 4. CDR3 length: 16 amino acids. The CDR3 sequence: CASSYLASGVTDTQYF. CDR3 coding DNA: TGTGCCAGCAGTTACTTGGCTAGCGGGGTCACAGATACGCAGTATTTT.

The V and J genes are TRBV25-1 and TRBJ2-7; 9 bases match TRBD2. V dropped 1 base and J dropped 0; count of bases not matched to a gene: 10. Germline CDR1 and CDR2: MGHDK and SYGVNS. The length of the CDR3 is 18 residues. The CDR3 here is CASSESKLAGFTSYEQYF. CDR3 DNA: TGTGCCAGCAGTGAATCAAAGCTAGCGGGGTTCACCTCCTACGAGCAGTACTTC.

The chain is built from TRBV28 and TRBJ2-1; no reliable D call. The length of the CDR3 is 13 residues. Trimming stripped 2 bases from V and 4 bases from J, with 6 bases between. CDR1 and CDR2 from the germline V gene are MDHEN and SYDVKM. CDR3 sequence reads: CASSLKGYNEQFF. The DNA for the CDR3 is TGTGCCAGCAGTTTAAAAGGGTACAATGAGCAGTTCTTC.

The CDR3 loop is CASSRYGTGIYEQYF. The CDR3 coding sequence is TGTGCCAGCAGCCGCTACGGGACAGGGATCTACGAGCAGTACTTC. The chain employs TRBV3-1 and TRBJ2-7, with TRBD1 identical over 9 bases. CDR1 LGHDT and CDR2 YNNKEL come from the germline V gene (reference sequence). Unmatched junction bases numbered 7, after V lost 4 bases and J lost 3 bases. The CDR3 has 15 amino acids.

The chain is built from TRBV3-1 and TRBJ1-2; 7 nucleotides agree with TRBD1. Looked up from germline, CDR1 is LGHDT and CDR2 is YNNKEL (reference sequence). Trimming removed 3 bases from V and 0 bases from J; junction bases left unmatched: 13. The CDR3 totals 18 residues. For the CDR3, the DNA is TGTGCCAGCAGCCACGAAGGGGGCCGTCGAACCTCTAACTATGGCTACACCTTC. Translated: CASSHEGGRRTSNYGYTF.